This TCR beta chain emerged from a study of T-cell memory formation after mild COVID-19. Each CDR3 protein is one row after TCRdb ran MiXCR on the 5' RACE reads. This sample yields 450,000 to 700,000 distinct CDR3 sequences, of which roughly 18% are seen a single time; around 13% belongs to the top ten. This CDR3 contains 13 residues. Trimming shortened V by 2 bases and J by 6 bases, and 11 bases separated the two germline ends. Germline CDR1 and CDR2: SEHNR and FQNEAQ (reference sequence). What was sequenced was PBMCs or a T cell subset sorted from them (not recorded which). The gene calls are TRBV7-9 and TRBJ2-7; D ambiguous. The receptor was isolated from an adult woman who had mild COVID-19 (a few samples of this study predate the infection). Cell type and time point are not known. The CDR3 here is CASSLFSGGEQYF. Here the CDR3 DNA reads TGTGCCAGCAGCTTATTCTCCGGTGGCGAGCAGTACTTC.